The 9 T cell receptor beta chains listed next were all sequenced from one sample in a study of technical replicates of blood from several donors. Method: immunoSEQ multiplex PCR; TCRdb's copy keeps in-frame clones and lacks some. The table shows approximately 100,000 clones, with over 95% occurring only once. The source material was T cells isolated from PBMCs. These receptors originate from a human donor in good health.

This chain joins TRBV9 and TRBJ2-6, with D unresolved. The CDR3 runs 17 residues. The germline CDR1 and CDR2 sequences are SGDLS and YYNGEE. V lost 1 base and J 0 bases, leaving 11 bases between the germline ends. Here the CDR3 reads CASSVSPGSSGANVLTF. The DNA for the CDR3 is TGTGCCAGCAGCGTATCCCCAGGAAGCTCTGGGGCCAACGTCCTGACTTTC. Looking up the rest from reference TRBV9 and TRBJ2-6 gives the full variable domain: DSGVTQTPKHLITATGQRVTLRCSPRSGDLSVYWYQQSLDQGLQFLIQYYNGEERAKGNILERFSAQQFPDLHSELNLSSLELGDSALYFCASSVSPGSSGANVLTFGAGSRLTVL.

This rearrangement joins TRBV4-1 to TRBJ1-2; no definite D call. V was clipped by 2 bases and J by 2 bases, with 9 bases between them. The germline V gene has CDR1 MGHRA and CDR2 YSYEKL. The CDR3 sequence is 14 residues long. The DNA for the CDR3 is TGCGCCAGCAGCCAACAGACGGGAAACTATGGCTACACCTTC. Its translation: CASSQQTGNYGYTF.

This clone turned up a few times. V and J are TRBV6-1 and TRBJ1-1; 7 positions match TRBD1. V lost 5 bases to trimming and J lost 0 bases; unmatched junction nucleotides: 3. The CDR3 is made up of 14 amino acids. Germline-derived CDR1 and CDR2 are MNHNS and SASEGT. The CDR3 nucleotides read TGTGCCAGCAGTCTGACAGGGATGAACACTGAAGCTTTCTTT. This gives the protein CASSLTGMNTEAFF.

This chain joins TRBV19 and TRBJ1-6, with 7 bases fitting TRBD1. The trim removed 6 bases at V and 6 bases at J, leaving 5 bases unmatched. Germline lookup yields CDR1 LNHDA and CDR2 SQIVND (reference sequence). This CDR3 comprises 14 residues. In DNA form, the CDR3 reads TGTGCCAGTAGAATCGGGACAGTTAATTCACCCCTCCACTTT. This encodes CASRIGTVNSPLHF.

V usage is TRBV6-5 and J usage is TRBJ1-1; D might be TRBD1 (6 bases). Between the trimmed V and J ends, which lost 0 bases and 4 bases, there was a span of 15 bases. The CDR3 loop spans 16 amino acids. Germline CDR1 reads MNHEY; CDR2 reads SVGAGI. The CDR3 spells CASSYSRTRGITEAFF. In DNA form, the CDR3 reads TGTGCCAGCAGTTACTCTCGTACCAGGGGTATCACTGAAGCTTTCTTT.

The V gene is TRBV6-5, the J gene TRBJ1-6, with unresolved D. Trimming cost V 1 base and J 5 bases, with 6 bases left between them. Germline lookup yields CDR1 MNHEY and CDR2 SVGAGI. The CDR3 consists of 14 residues. CDR3 residues: CASSYLQNNSPLHF. The CDR3 DNA reads as TGTGCCAGCAGTTACTTACAGAATAATTCACCCCTCCACTTT.

This clone was seen just once. The chain links TRBV12-1 to TRBJ2-4; the table calls TRBD1, which could not be checked here. TRBV12-1 is a listed pseudogene. The CDR3 spans 16 residues. CDR3 nucleotide sequence: TGTGCCAGCAGCTCATGCTCCGGGACAACTAAAAACATTCAGTACTTC. It yields the protein CASSSCSGTTKNIQYF.

The chain employs TRBV19 and TRBJ1-3; 10 nucleotides line up with TRBD1. Germline loops: CDR1 LNHDA, CDR2 SQIVND (reference sequence). The CDR3 has 16 residues. Trimming at V came to 5 bases and at J to 3 bases, leaving 7 bases not matched to a gene. The CDR3 spells CASSRYGQGGGNTIYF. Written as DNA, the CDR3 is TGTGCCAGTAGTCGATACGGACAGGGGGGTGGAAACACCATATATTTT. Full variable domain (remainder filled in from reference TRBV19 and TRBJ1-3): DGGITQSPKYLFRKEGQNVTLSCEQNLNHDAMYWYRQDPGQGLRLIYYSQIVNDFQKGDIAEGYSVSREKKESFPLTVTSAQKNPTAFYLCASSRYGQGGGNTIYFGEGSWLTVV.

This clone was counted ten times or more. The J gene is TRBJ2-7, the V gene TRBV28; the match to TRBD2 covers 8 bases. Germline V gene lookup returns CDR1 MDHEN and CDR2 SYDVKM. The V segment lost 8 bases and the J segment 2 bases; nucleotides outside the gene matches: 5. The CDR3 is made up of 13 amino acids. In DNA form, the CDR3 reads TGTGCCAGCCGGTTAGCGGGACCCTACGAGCAGTACTTC. Translating gives CASRLAGPYEQYF.